The 22 T cell receptor beta chains reported below all come from one sample, sequenced in a study of OX40 agonist ivuxolimab in advanced cancers. Measured with immunoSEQ multiplex PCR; TCRdb has only the in-frame clones, and not every one. This sample has under 95,000 clones, with about four fifths found just once. This material consisted of CD4+ or CD8+ T cells sorted from blood, taken in a trial of the OX40 agonist ivuxolimab. Receptor source: an adult with an advanced solid tumor such as melanoma, head and neck, liver or kidney cancer.

This clone was detected a few times. This chain connects TRBV18 to TRBJ2-2; 10 nucleotides match TRBD2. The V and J ends lost 2 bases and 6 bases, in that order; junction bases with no gene match: 6. This CDR3 has 16 amino acids. Germline CDR1 and CDR2: KGHSH and LQKENI. The CDR3: CASSPSGTSEAGELFF. The CDR3 DNA is TGTGCCAGCTCACCATCCGGGACTAGCGAAGCCGGGGAGCTGTTTTTT.

J is TRBJ1-2 and V is TRBV6-6; 8 bases match TRBD1. From germline, CDR1 is MNHNY and CDR2 SVGAGI (reference sequence). This CDR3 region has 15 residues. Trimming removed 7 bases from V and 5 bases from J; junction bases left unmatched: 12. DNA for the CDR3: TGTGCCAGCACCTTTGGACAGGGCCTTGGGTATGGCTACACCTTC. Protein sequence: CASTFGQGLGYGYTF.

The rearrangement links TRBV28 to TRBJ2-3; 8 bases line up with TRBD1. CDR1 is MDHEN, CDR2 SYDVKM, per germline. The CDR3 runs to 17 residues. J was trimmed by 3 bases and V by 2 bases; bases with no gene match: 10. The CDR3 loop reads CASSLPGGRGLTDTQYF. DNA for the CDR3: TGTGCCAGCAGTTTACCCGGGGGCAGGGGGCTTACAGATACGCAGTATTTT. Combining the CDR3 with reference TRBV28 and TRBJ2-3 gives the whole variable domain DVKVTQSSRYLVKRTGEKVFLECVQDMDHENMFWYRQDPGLGLRLIYFSYDVKMKEKGDIPEGYSVSREKKERFSLILESASTNQTSMYLCASSLPGGRGLTDTQYFGPGTRLTVL.

This chain uses TRBV7-2 with TRBJ2-7; D is uncertain. CDR3 size: 12 residues. The V gene's germline CDR1 is SGHTA and CDR2 FQGNSA. V lost 1 base to trimming and J lost 5 bases, with 6 bases between them. The CDR3 DNA is TGTGCCAGCAGCTTAGACAACAACGAGCAGTACTTC. Protein sequence: CASSLDNNEQYF. Based on the CDR3 plus reference TRBV7-2 and TRBJ2-7, the full variable domain is GAGVSQSPSNKVTEKGKDVELRCDPISGHTALYWYRQSLGQGLEFLIYFQGNSAPDKSGLPSDRFSAERTGGSVSTLTIQRTQQEDSAVYLCASSLDNNEQYFGPGTRLTVT.

The chain joins TRBV29-1 to TRBJ2-3; TRBD1 matches 8 bases. The germline V gene encodes CDR1 SQVTM and CDR2 ANQGSEA. The length of the CDR3 is 12 residues. V was clipped by 6 bases and J by 8 bases; unmatched bases: 7. The CDR3 nucleotides are TGCAGCGTCGCTCAGGGGGCAGGTACGCAGTATTTT. Its protein product is CSVAQGAGTQYF.

The sample holds a few counts of this clone. This rearrangement joins TRBV2 to TRBJ1-1; D unresolved. The CDR3 extends over 13 amino acids. Per germline, CDR1 SNHLY and CDR2 FYNNEI. The V end lost 3 bases, the J end lost 1 base, and 6 bases lay between the germline ends. For the CDR3, the DNA is TGTGCCAGCAGTGAGCGACAGAACACTGAAGCTTTCTTT. Translated, it gives CASSERQNTEAFF. Full variable domain (outside the CDR3, taken from reference TRBV2 and TRBJ1-1): EPEVTQTPSHQVTQMGQEVILRCVPISNHLYFYWYRQILGQKVEFLVSFYNNEISEKSEIFDDQFSVERPDGSNFTLKIRSTKLEDSAMYFCASSERQNTEAFFGQGTRLTVV.

The chain recombines TRBV6-1 with TRBJ2-7, with D tentatively TRBD1 (6 bases). Deletions cut 5 bases from V and 9 bases from J, with 17 bases between. This CDR3 region has 13 residues. CDR1 and CDR2 (germline): MNHNS, SASEGT. The CDR3 nucleotides are TGTGCCAGCAGTTCTACGGACAGCCAACGGCAGTACTTC. This encodes CASSSTDSQRQYF.

This clone was counted a few times. The gene calls are TRBV10-3 and TRBJ2-7; no clear D. CDR1 is ENHRY and CDR2 is SYGVKD in the germline V gene. The CDR3 totals 12 residues. Trimming shortened V by 6 bases and J by 5 bases, and 11 bases separated the two germline ends. The DNA for the CDR3 is TGTGCCATCAGGACACCTCGGGACGAGCAGTACTTC. Amino acid sequence: CAIRTPRDEQYF.

Remarks on this clone: Sequence at one end of the junction differs from germline and may be a read error. The chain has TRBV18 and TRBJ2-7; D may be TRBD1 or TRBD2 (5 bases each). This CDR3 is built from 13 residues. CDR1 is KGHSH and CDR2 is LQKENI in the germline V gene. The CDR3 protein is CASSTRIRDDSDF. The CDR3 region has the DNA TGTGCCAGCTCCACCAGAATCAGGGACGATTCCGACTTC.

The chain has TRBV7-6 and TRBJ1-6; 10 bases line up with TRBD1. V gave up 5 bases and J gave up 7 bases; unmatched junction bases: 8. The CDR3 covers 16 residues. The V gene's germline CDR1 is SGHVS and CDR2 FNYEAQ. CDR3 bases: TGTGCCAGCAGCCGCGGACAGGGGGGAAGAAATTCACCCCTCCACTTT. Translated, it gives CASSRGQGGRNSPLHF.

The chain recombines TRBV6-5 with TRBJ2-3; either TRBD1 or TRBD2 may supply D (5 bases each). The V end lost 6 bases, the J end lost 1 base, and 5 bases lay between the germline ends. Germline lookup yields CDR1 MNHEY and CDR2 SVGAGI. The CDR3 loop spans 12 amino acids. This CDR3 reads CASRGGTDTQYF. The CDR3 DNA reads as TGTGCCAGCAGGGGGGGCACAGATACGCAGTATTTT.

The chain carries TRBV19 and TRBJ1-1, with TRBD1 identical over 7 bases. The CDR3 length is 12 residues. CDR1 LNHDA and CDR2 SQIVND come from the germline V gene (reference sequence). Trimming cost V 7 bases and J 5 bases; bases outside gene matches: 4. CDR3 DNA: TGTGCCAGTACCGACAGGGTAACTGAAGCTTTCTTT. As protein: CASTDRVTEAFF.

This chain uses TRBV5-4 with TRBJ1-3; D gene unclear. Germline-derived CDR1 and CDR2 are SGHNT and YYREEE (reference sequence). V shed 0 bases and J shed 0 bases, with 10 bases lying between them. The CDR3 length is 16 residues. The CDR3 nucleotides read TGTGCCAGCAGCTTGGCCGAGATGGGCTCTGGAAACACCATATATTTT. It is translated as CASSLAEMGSGNTIYF.

The gene calls are TRBV7-2 and TRBJ2-3; 10 bases agree with TRBD2. This CDR3 is 15 amino acids long. Germline V gene data show CDR1 as SGHTA and CDR2 as FQGNSA. Trimming removed 3 bases from V and 5 bases from J; junction bases left unmatched: 5. This CDR3 reads CASSFQRGGGDTQYF. The CDR3 DNA follows: TGTGCCAGCAGCTTCCAGCGGGGGGGTGGAGATACGCAGTATTTT.

The chain uses TRBV30 and TRBJ2-3; 12 bases match TRBD2. The CDR3 extends over 14 amino acids. Trimming took 1 base from V and 9 from J; bases not matched to a gene: 5. CDR1 and CDR2 (germline): GTSNPN, SVGIG (reference sequence). In nucleotides, the CDR3 is TGTGCCTGGAGTGGGTCTAGCGGGGGGGAGACGCAGTATTTT. This gives the protein CAWSGSSGGETQYF.

This rearrangement joins TRBV28 to TRBJ2-1; D possibly corresponds to TRBD1 (6 bases). The CDR3 length is 16 residues. Germline loops: CDR1 MDHEN, CDR2 SYDVKM. Deletions cut 2 bases from V and 1 base from J, with 12 bases between. The CDR3 nucleotides are TGTGCCAGCAGTTTAGGGTTCAGGGGATCCTACAATGAGCAGTTCTTC. Its translation: CASSLGFRGSYNEQFF.

This chain uses TRBV7-2 with TRBJ1-2; tentatively, D is TRBD1 (6 bases). Germline V gives CDR1 SGHTA, CDR2 FQGNSA. V was pared by 5 bases and J by 2 bases, with 12 bases between. CDR3 length equals 14 residues. CDR3 loop: CASSPAGANYGYTF. As DNA, the CDR3 is TGTGCCAGCAGCCCCGCAGGGGCAAACTATGGCTACACCTTC.

For the CDR3, the DNA is TGTGCCAGCAGCTTAGCGCCAGGGGGCGTAGAGACCCAGTACTTC. Its translation is CASSLAPGGVETQYF. The chain joins TRBV11-2 to TRBJ2-5, with 8 bases fitting TRBD1. Germline V gene data show CDR1 as SGHAT and CDR2 as FQNNGV. J gave up 4 bases and V 1 base, and 5 bases lay outside the gene matches. The CDR3 length is 15 residues.

The DNA of the CDR3 is TGTGCCAGCAGCTTAGGGATTGAGGTCTACGAGCAGTACGTC. Its protein product is CASSLGIEVYEQYV. The genes are TRBV11-2 and TRBJ2-7; D unclear. The germline V gene encodes CDR1 SGHAT and CDR2 FQNNGV. There are 14 residues in the CDR3. The V gene lost 1 base and the J gene lost 3 bases, with 10 bases spanning the gap.

CDR3 loop: CASSLTAAGGTYNEQFF. The CDR3 DNA follows: TGTGCCAGCAGCTTAACGGCGGCGGGGGGGACCTACAATGAGCAGTTCTTC. This chain connects TRBV7-2 to TRBJ2-1, with 9 bases fitting TRBD2. In germline, CDR1 is SGHTA, CDR2 FQGNSA. Trimming removed 2 bases from V and 2 bases from J; junction bases left unmatched: 7. The CDR3 spans 17 residues.

The gene calls are TRBV9 and TRBJ2-7, with TRBD1 identical over 10 bases. Germline V gene data show CDR1 as SGDLS and CDR2 as YYNGEE. This CDR3 has 14 residues. With 2 bases clipped from V and 5 bases from J, the junction kept 4 bases outside the gene matches. The CDR3 sequence: CASSVRQGANEQYV. The DNA of the CDR3 is TGTGCCAGCAGCGTCCGACAGGGGGCAAACGAGCAGTACGTC.

The chain has TRBV5-6 and TRBJ1-3, with D uncertain. Germline V CDR1 and CDR2: SGHDT, YYEEEE. The CDR3 loop spans 15 amino acids. Deletions cut 2 bases from V and 0 bases from J, with 9 bases between. CDR3 amino acids: CASSFRGSSGNTIYF. The CDR3 DNA is TGTGCCAGCAGCTTCCGGGGTAGCTCTGGAAACACCATATATTTT.